This is a list of T cell receptor beta chains from one sample in a study of graft-versus-host responses after intestinal transplantation. Their antigen targets remain unknown. Assay used: immunoSEQ multiplex PCR; TCRdb lists only in-frame clones, some missing. The sample includes more than 95,000 clones, 90% of them seen just once. The material sequenced was unstimulated CD4+ T cells sorted from spleen or lymph node cells, taken before intestinal transplant. The origin of the receptors is a human donor who received an intestinal transplant. CDR3s include the opening cysteine and the closing phenylalanine or tryptophan. A D gene is named only where the DNA matches it firmly. The listing skips clone size in some rows; elsewhere it reads once, few, many or a size class.

v_call: TRBV5-1; clone_size: NA; d_call: TRBD1; j_call: TRBJ1-1; cdr3_aa: CASSATPRQGTRTEAFF; cdr3_nt: TGCGCCAGCAGCGCCACCCCTCGACAGGGGACGCGAACTGAAGCTTTCTTT
v_call: TRBV28; clone_size: NA; d_call: TRBD2; j_call: TRBJ2-1; cdr3_aa: CASSPGLGGYNEQFF; cdr3_nt: TGTGCCAGCAGCCCGGGACTAGGCGGATACAATGAGCAGTTCTTC
v_call: TRBV7-2; clone_size: NA; d_call: NA; j_call: TRBJ2-2; cdr3_aa: CASSHLLGNTGELFF; cdr3_nt: TGTGCCAGCAGCCACCTACTAGGGAACACCGGGGAGCTGTTTTTT
v_call: TRBV29-1; clone_size: NA; d_call: NA; j_call: TRBJ2-3; cdr3_aa: CSVAENTDTQYF; cdr3_nt: TGCAGCGTTGCCGAGAACACAGATACGCAGTATTTT
v_call: TRBV27; clone_size: NA; d_call: TRBD1; j_call: TRBJ2-5; cdr3_aa: CASSLSSQGVQWETQYF; cdr3_nt: TGTGCCAGCAGTTTATCCTCCCAGGGGGTCCAGTGGGAGACCCAGTACTTC
v_call: TRBV30; clone_size: few; d_call: NA; j_call: TRBJ1-5; cdr3_aa: CAWSGQTNQPQHF; cdr3_nt: TGTGCCTGGAGTGGACAGACCAATCAGCCCCAGCATTTT
v_call: TRBV7-9; clone_size: NA; d_call: TRBD1; j_call: TRBJ2-3; cdr3_aa: CASSRSWTGRTDTQYF; cdr3_nt: TGTGCCAGCAGCCGAAGTTGGACAGGCCGCACAGATACGCAGTATTTT
v_call: TRBV30; clone_size: NA; d_call: TRBD2; j_call: TRBJ2-7; cdr3_aa: CAWSGLAGYSKEQYF; cdr3_nt: TGTGCCTGGAGTGGCCTAGCGGGGTACTCGAAGGAGCAGTACTTC
v_call: TRBV25-1; clone_size: NA; d_call: TRBD2; j_call: TRBJ2-1; cdr3_aa: CASSPASGRYNEQFF; cdr3_nt: TGTGCCAGCAGCCCCGCGAGCGGGAGATACAATGAGCAGTTCTTC
v_call: TRBV28; clone_size: once; d_call: NA; j_call: TRBJ2-1; cdr3_aa: CASRGDIQEQFF; cdr3_nt: TGTGCCAGCAGGGGGGACATCCAAGAGCAGTTCTTC
v_call: TRBV5-4; clone_size: NA; d_call: TRBD2; j_call: TRBJ2-7; cdr3_aa: CASSPSPGGYEQYF; cdr3_nt: TGTGCCAGCAGCCCCTCGCCGGGGGGCTACGAGCAGTACTTC
v_call: TRBV4-1; clone_size: NA; d_call: NA; j_call: TRBJ2-1; cdr3_aa: CASSQVVRGNNEQFF; cdr3_nt: TGCGCCAGCAGCCAAGTCGTCCGGGGAAACAATGAGCAGTTCTTC
v_call: TRBV27; clone_size: NA; d_call: TRBD1; j_call: TRBJ1-1; cdr3_aa: CASRKTGGEAAFF; cdr3_nt: TGTGCCAGCAGAAAAACAGGGGGCGAGGCAGCTTTCTTT
v_call: TRBV7-9; clone_size: NA; d_call: TRBD1; j_call: TRBJ2-5; cdr3_aa: CASSLGTGLLSGTQYF; cdr3_nt: TGTGCCAGCAGCTTAGGGACAGGTCTATTAAGCGGGACCCAGTACTTC
v_call: TRBV5-5; clone_size: NA; d_call: NA; j_call: TRBJ1-1; cdr3_aa: CASSLVDTEAFF; cdr3_nt: TGTGCCAGCAGCTTGGTAGACACTGAAGCTTTCTTT
v_call: TRBV7-9; clone_size: once; d_call: TRBD1; j_call: TRBJ2-1; cdr3_aa: CASSLNRGDDEQFF; cdr3_nt: TGTGCCAGCAGCTTAAACAGGGGAGATGATGAGCAGTTCTTC
v_call: TRBV5-1; clone_size: NA; d_call: NA; j_call: TRBJ1-1; cdr3_aa: CASSLDRVGDTEAFF; cdr3_nt: TGCGCCAGCAGCTTGGACAGGGTGGGGGACACTGAAGCTTTCTTT
v_call: TRBV7-9; clone_size: NA; d_call: NA; j_call: TRBJ1-1; cdr3_aa: CASSSTPGVNTEAFF; cdr3_nt: TGTGCCAGCAGCTCCACCCCAGGCGTGAACACTGAAGCTTTCTTT
v_call: TRBV2; clone_size: NA; d_call: NA; j_call: TRBJ1-6; cdr3_aa: CASSGGLSSYNSPLHF; cdr3_nt: TGTGCCAGCAGTGGGGGGCTGAGCTCCTATAATTCACCCCTCCACTTT
v_call: TRBV9; clone_size: NA; d_call: NA; j_call: TRBJ2-7; cdr3_aa: CASSVAGTGNYEQYF; cdr3_nt: TGTGCCAGCAGCGTAGCTGGGACTGGAAACTACGAGCAGTACTTC
v_call: TRBV9; clone_size: once; d_call: NA; j_call: TRBJ2-1; cdr3_aa: CASSLGAVSGEQFF; cdr3_nt: TGTGCCAGCAGCTTAGGGGCAGTCTCAGGTGAGCAGTTCTTC
v_call: TRBV28; clone_size: NA; d_call: NA; j_call: TRBJ2-7; cdr3_aa: CASSFSGTFAYEQYF; cdr3_nt: TGTGCCAGCAGTTTTTCAGGGACATTTGCCTACGAGCAGTACTTC
v_call: TRBV6-6; clone_size: NA; d_call: TRBD1; j_call: TRBJ2-2; cdr3_aa: CASRPTQGDPGELFF; cdr3_nt: TGTGCCAGCAGGCCAACTCAGGGGGACCCCGGGGAGCTGTTTTTT
v_call: TRBV6-5; clone_size: once; d_call: NA; j_call: TRBJ1-2; cdr3_aa: CASSYLRQDGYTF; cdr3_nt: TGTGCCAGCAGTTACCTGAGACAGGATGGCTACACCTTC
v_call: TRBV28; clone_size: NA; d_call: TRBD1; j_call: TRBJ1-3; cdr3_aa: CASSWGGTGGNTIYF; cdr3_nt: TGTGCCAGCAGTTGGGGTGGGACAGGAGGAAACACCATATATTTT
v_call: TRBV18; clone_size: NA; d_call: NA; j_call: TRBJ2-1; cdr3_aa: CASSGLLLNEQFF; cdr3_nt: TGTGCCAGCTCGGGACTCCTTTTAAATGAGCAGTTCTTC
v_call: TRBV28; clone_size: NA; d_call: NA; j_call: TRBJ1-1; cdr3_aa: CASSSAGPMNTEAFF; cdr3_nt: TGTGCCAGCAGTTCAGCAGGTCCCATGAACACTGAAGCTTTCTTT
v_call: TRBV7-2; clone_size: NA; d_call: TRBD2; j_call: TRBJ2-7; cdr3_aa: CASSLVGSTSGIGSYEQYF; cdr3_nt: TGTGCCAGCAGCTTAGTTGGTAGCACTAGCGGGATCGGTTCCTACGAGCAGTACTTC
v_call: TRBV14; clone_size: NA; d_call: TRBD2; j_call: TRBJ2-1; cdr3_aa: CASSPVTSGRVYEQFF; cdr3_nt: TGTGCCAGCAGCCCCGTGACTAGCGGGAGGGTGTATGAGCAGTTCTTC
v_call: TRBV7-6; clone_size: NA; d_call: NA; j_call: TRBJ1-1; cdr3_aa: CASSLAPRVNTEAFF; cdr3_nt: TGTGCCAGCAGCTTAGCGCCACGGGTCAACACTGAAGCTTTCTTT
v_call: TRBV5-1; clone_size: NA; d_call: NA; j_call: TRBJ1-2; cdr3_aa: CASSLASGTTNYGYTF; cdr3_nt: TGCGCCAGCAGCTTGGCCTCGGGGACTACTAACTATGGCTACACCTTC
v_call: TRBV27; clone_size: NA; d_call: NA; j_call: TRBJ2-2; cdr3_aa: CASNSHGGTGELFF; cdr3_nt: TGTGCCAGTAACAGTCACGGAGGCACCGGGGAGCTGTTTTTT
v_call: TRBV11-2; clone_size: NA; d_call: TRBD2; j_call: TRBJ2-2; cdr3_aa: CASSLARGAGELFF; cdr3_nt: TGTGCCAGCAGCTTAGCACGGGGGGCCGGGGAGCTGTTTTTT